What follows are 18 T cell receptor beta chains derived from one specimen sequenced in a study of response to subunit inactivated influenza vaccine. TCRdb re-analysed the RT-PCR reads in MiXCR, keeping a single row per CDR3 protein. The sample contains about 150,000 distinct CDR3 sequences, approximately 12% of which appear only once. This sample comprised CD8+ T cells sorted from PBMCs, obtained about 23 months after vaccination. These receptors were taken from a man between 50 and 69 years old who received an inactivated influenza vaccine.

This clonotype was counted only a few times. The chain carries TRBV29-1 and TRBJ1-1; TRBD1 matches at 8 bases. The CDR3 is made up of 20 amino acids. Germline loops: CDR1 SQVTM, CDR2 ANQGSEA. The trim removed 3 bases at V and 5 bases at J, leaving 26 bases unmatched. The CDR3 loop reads CSVDNLSTGSWEGDRTEAFF. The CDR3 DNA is TGCAGCGTTGACAACCTGAGTACCGGGTCATGGGAGGGGGACAGGACTGAAGCTTTCTTT.

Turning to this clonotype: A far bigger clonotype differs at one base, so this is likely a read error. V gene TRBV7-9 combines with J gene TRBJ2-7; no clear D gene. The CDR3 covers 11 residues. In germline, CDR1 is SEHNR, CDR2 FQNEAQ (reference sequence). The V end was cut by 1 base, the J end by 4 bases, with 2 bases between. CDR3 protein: CASSLDYEQYF. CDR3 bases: TGTGCCAGCAGCTTAGATTACGAGCAGTACTTC. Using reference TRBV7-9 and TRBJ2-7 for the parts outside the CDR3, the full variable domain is DTGVSQNPRHKITKRGQNVTFRCDPISEHNRLYWYRQTLGQGPEFLTYFQNEAQLEKSRLLSDRFSAERPKGSFSTLEIQRTEQGDSAMYLCASSLDYEQYFGPGTRLTVT.

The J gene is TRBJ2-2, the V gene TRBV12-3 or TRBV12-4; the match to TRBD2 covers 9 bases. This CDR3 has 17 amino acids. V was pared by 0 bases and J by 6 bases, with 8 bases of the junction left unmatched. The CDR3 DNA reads TGTGCCAGCAGTTTAGCGCTGGCGGGAGGGTTTCCCGGGGAGCTGTTTTTT. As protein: CASSLALAGGFPGELFF.

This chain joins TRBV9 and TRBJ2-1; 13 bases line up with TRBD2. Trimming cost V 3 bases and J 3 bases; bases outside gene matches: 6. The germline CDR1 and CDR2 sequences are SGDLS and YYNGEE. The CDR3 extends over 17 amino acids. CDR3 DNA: TGTGCCAGCAGCGCGCCACTAGCGGGAGGGGACTACAATGAGCAGTTCTTC. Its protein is CASSAPLAGGDYNEQFF.

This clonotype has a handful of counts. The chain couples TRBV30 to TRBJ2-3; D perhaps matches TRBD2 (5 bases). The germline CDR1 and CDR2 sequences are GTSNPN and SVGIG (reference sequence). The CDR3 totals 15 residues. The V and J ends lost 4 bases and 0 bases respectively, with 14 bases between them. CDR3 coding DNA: TGTGCCTGGACCCCAGGAGCGGCTAGCACAGATACGCAGTATTTT. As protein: CAWTPGAASTDTQYF.

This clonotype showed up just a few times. CDR3 nucleotide sequence: TGTGCCAGCAGCGTAGAGGGACAACCAACTAATGAAAAACTGTTTTTT. Protein: CASSVEGQPTNEKLFF. The chain has TRBV9 and TRBJ1-4, with D perhaps TRBD1 (6 bases). V gave up 0 bases and J gave up 0 bases, with 9 bases separating them. Germline V gene sequence: CDR1 SGDLS, CDR2 YYNGEE. The CDR3 loop spans 16 amino acids.

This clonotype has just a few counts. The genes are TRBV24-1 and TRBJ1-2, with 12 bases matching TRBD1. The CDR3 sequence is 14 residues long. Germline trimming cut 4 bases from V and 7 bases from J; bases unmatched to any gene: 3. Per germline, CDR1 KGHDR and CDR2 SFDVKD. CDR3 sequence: CATSEGTGGPGYTF. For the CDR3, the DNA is TGTGCCACCAGTGAAGGGACAGGGGGCCCTGGCTACACCTTC.

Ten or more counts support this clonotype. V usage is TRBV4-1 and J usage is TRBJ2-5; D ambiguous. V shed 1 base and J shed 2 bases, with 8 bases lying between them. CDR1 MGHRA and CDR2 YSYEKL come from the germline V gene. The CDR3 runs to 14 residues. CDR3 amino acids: CASSQVTLQETQYF. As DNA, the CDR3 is TGCGCCAGCAGCCAAGTAACCCTTCAAGAGACCCAGTACTTC.

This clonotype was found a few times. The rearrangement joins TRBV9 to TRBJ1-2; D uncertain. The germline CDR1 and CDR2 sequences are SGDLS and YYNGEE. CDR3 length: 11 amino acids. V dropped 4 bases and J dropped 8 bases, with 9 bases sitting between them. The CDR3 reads CASSSKGGYTF. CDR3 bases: TGTGCCAGCAGCTCTAAGGGCGGCTACACCTTC.

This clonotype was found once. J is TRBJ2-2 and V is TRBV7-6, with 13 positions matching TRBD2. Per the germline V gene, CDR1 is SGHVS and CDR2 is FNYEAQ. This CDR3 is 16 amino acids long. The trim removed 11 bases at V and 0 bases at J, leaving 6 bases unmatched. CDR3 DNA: TGTGCCGTACTAGGACTAGCGGGAGCGAACACCGGGGAGCTGTTTTTT. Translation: CAVLGLAGANTGELFF.

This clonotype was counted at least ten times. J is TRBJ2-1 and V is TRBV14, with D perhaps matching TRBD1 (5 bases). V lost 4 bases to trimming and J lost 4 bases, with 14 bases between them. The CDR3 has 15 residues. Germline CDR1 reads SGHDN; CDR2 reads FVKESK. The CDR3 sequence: CASSLLAGSYNEQFF. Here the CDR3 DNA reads TGTGCCAGCAGCCTACTCGCAGGGTCATACAATGAGCAGTTCTTC.

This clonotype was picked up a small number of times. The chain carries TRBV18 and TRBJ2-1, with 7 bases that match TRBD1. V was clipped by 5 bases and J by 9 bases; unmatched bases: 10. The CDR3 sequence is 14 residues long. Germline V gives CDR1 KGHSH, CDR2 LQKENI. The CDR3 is CASSSSDRVREQFF. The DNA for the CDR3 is TGTGCCAGCTCATCTTCCGACAGGGTACGTGAGCAGTTCTTC.

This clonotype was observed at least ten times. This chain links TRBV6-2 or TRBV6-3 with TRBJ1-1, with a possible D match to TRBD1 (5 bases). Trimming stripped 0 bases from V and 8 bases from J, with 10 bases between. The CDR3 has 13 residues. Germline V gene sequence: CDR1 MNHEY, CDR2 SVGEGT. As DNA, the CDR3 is TGTGCCAGCAGTTACTCAGAACAGGCGGAAGCTTTCTTT. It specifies CASSYSEQAEAFF.

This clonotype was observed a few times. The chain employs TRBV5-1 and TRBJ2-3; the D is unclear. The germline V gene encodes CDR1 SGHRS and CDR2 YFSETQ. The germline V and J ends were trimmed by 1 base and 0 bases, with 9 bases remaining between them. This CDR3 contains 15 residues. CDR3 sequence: CASSLLLPSTDTQYF. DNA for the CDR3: TGCGCCAGCAGCTTGCTACTACCTAGCACAGATACGCAGTATTTT.

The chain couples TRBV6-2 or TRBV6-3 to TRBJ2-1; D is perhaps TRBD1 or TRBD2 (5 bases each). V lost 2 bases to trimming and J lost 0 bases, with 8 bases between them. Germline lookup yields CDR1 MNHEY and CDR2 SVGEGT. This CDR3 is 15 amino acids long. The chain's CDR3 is CASSYRGDSYNEQFF. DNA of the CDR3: TGTGCCAGCAGTTACCGAGGGGACTCCTACAATGAGCAGTTCTTC.

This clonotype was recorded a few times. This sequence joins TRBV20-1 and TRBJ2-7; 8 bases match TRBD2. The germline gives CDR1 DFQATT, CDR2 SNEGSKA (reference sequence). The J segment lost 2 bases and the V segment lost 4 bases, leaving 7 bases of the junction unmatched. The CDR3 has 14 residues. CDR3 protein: CSAISGSDTYEQYF. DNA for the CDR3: TGCAGTGCTATAAGCGGGAGTGATACCTACGAGCAGTACTTC.

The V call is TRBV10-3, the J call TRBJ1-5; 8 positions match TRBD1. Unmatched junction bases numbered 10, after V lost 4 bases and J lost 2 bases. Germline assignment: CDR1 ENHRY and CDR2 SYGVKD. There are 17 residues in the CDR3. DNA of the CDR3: TGTGCCATCAGTGGGGGTCCAGGGGGCGCAGGCAATCAGCCCCAGCATTTT. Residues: CAISGGPGGAGNQPQHF.

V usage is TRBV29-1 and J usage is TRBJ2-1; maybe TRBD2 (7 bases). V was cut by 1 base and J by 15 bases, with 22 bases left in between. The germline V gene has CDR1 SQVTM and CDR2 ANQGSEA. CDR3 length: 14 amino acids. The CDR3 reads CSVEGPLDSGILFF. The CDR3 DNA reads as TGCAGCGTTGAAGGTCCTCTGGACAGCGGGATTCTGTTCTTC.